What follows are 22 T cell receptor beta chains derived from one specimen sequenced in a study of cytomegalovirus exposure and HLA in healthy donors. The PCR used 60 Vbeta and 13 Jbeta primers. Here immunoSEQ multiplex PCR was the method, and the copy in TCRdb shows in-frame clones only, minus some. The table shows tens of thousands of clones, with around 80% occurring only once. The specimen sequenced was PBMCs. The origin of the receptors is a man between 18 and 35 years old in good health and CMV-seronegative.

The V gene is TRBV6-5, the J gene TRBJ1-2; D not certain. The CDR3 is 11 amino acids. V lost 8 bases, J lost 8 bases, and 12 bases lay in between. Germline assignment: CDR1 MNHEY and CDR2 SVGAGI. Here the CDR3 DNA reads TGTGCCAGCCTCCACAGTGAAGGCTACACCTTC. It specifies CASLHSEGYTF.

J is TRBJ2-3 and V is TRBV29-1, with a weak D call TRBD1 (6 bases). Trimming pared 6 bases from V and 2 bases from J, leaving 12 bases between. Germline assignment: CDR1 SQVTM and CDR2 ANQGSEA. CDR3 length: 13 residues. The CDR3 protein is CSVRTVFTDTQYF. The CDR3 DNA follows: TGCAGCGTACGGACAGTATTCACAGATACGCAGTATTTT.

The rearrangement links TRBV5-4 to TRBJ2-7; TRBD1 matches 7 bases. Looked up from germline, CDR1 is SGHNT and CDR2 is YYREEE (reference sequence). The ends lost 4 bases at V and 0 bases at J; junction bases unmatched: 13. The CDR3 is made up of 17 amino acids. For the CDR3, the DNA is TGTGCCAGCAGCGGACGGACGACAGGGATTAGCTCCTACGAGCAGTACTTC. As protein: CASSGRTTGISSYEQYF.

This clone was seen only once. The chain carries TRBV19 and TRBJ1-5; D possibly corresponds to TRBD1 (6 bases). The CDR3 contains 14 residues. Germline lookup yields CDR1 LNHDA and CDR2 SQIVND (reference sequence). Trimming shortened V by 3 bases and J by 4 bases, and 10 bases separated the two germline ends. This CDR3 is CASSIPDSNQPQHF. The CDR3 nucleotides are TGTGCCAGTAGTATCCCGGACAGTAATCAGCCCCAGCATTTT.

The count of this clone is one. The chain links TRBV19 to TRBJ2-6; 8 bases match TRBD2. Per the germline V gene, CDR1 is LNHDA and CDR2 is SQIVND (reference sequence). The J segment lost 0 bases and the V segment lost 10 bases, leaving 5 bases of the junction unmatched. The CDR3 runs to 15 residues. The CDR3 DNA reads TGTGCCACCGGGGGGGTAGGCTCTGGGGCCAACGTCCTGACTTTC. Its translation: CATGGVGSGANVLTF. The whole variable domain, remainder taken from reference TRBV19 and TRBJ2-6, is DGGITQSPKYLFRKEGQNVTLSCEQNLNHDAMYWYRQDPGQGLRLIYYSQIVNDFQKGDIAEGYSVSREKKESFPLTVTSAQKNPTAFYLCATGGVGSGANVLTFGAGSRLTVL.

V and J are TRBV5-4 and TRBJ1-2; TRBD1 is a possible D gene (6 bases). V was clipped by 4 bases and J by 4 bases, with 23 bases between them. Germline V gene data show CDR1 as SGHNT and CDR2 as YYREEE (reference sequence). This CDR3 contains 17 residues. The CDR3 bases are TGTGCCAGCAGCCAAGATAGGGTGCTATCAGGGGCCTATGGCTACACCTTC. Translated: CASSQDRVLSGAYGYTF.

The V gene is TRBV6-6, the J gene TRBJ2-2, with 8 bases lining up with TRBD2. CDR3 length: 15 residues. Germline trimming cut 7 bases from V and 5 bases from J; bases unmatched to any gene: 9. Germline assignment: CDR1 MNHNY and CDR2 SVGAGI (reference sequence). In nucleotides, the CDR3 is TGTGCCAGCACCCTGAGCGGGAGAGGGACCGGGGAGCTGTTTTTT. Residues: CASTLSGRGTGELFF.

The V call is TRBV25-1, the J call TRBJ2-7, with a tentative D call TRBD2 (6 bases). Germline loops: CDR1 MGHDK, CDR2 SYGVNS. This CDR3 spans 15 amino acids. V was cut by 1 base and J by 7 bases, with 17 bases left in between. CDR3 sequence: CASSESRGGGWEQYF. CDR3 nucleotides: TGTGCCAGCAGTGAATCTCGGGGAGGAGGGTGGGAGCAGTACTTC.

The chain uses TRBV4-3 and TRBJ2-6; no clear D gene. Germline V gives CDR1 LGHNA, CDR2 YSLEER. Trimming stripped 0 bases from V and 4 bases from J, with 7 bases between. The CDR3 is 15 amino acids. The CDR3 loop is CASSQDLGGANVLTF. CDR3 in DNA: TGCGCCAGCAGCCAAGATCTGGGCGGGGCCAACGTCCTGACTTTC.

This sequence joins TRBV4-1 and TRBJ1-6; a possible D gene is TRBD1 (6 bases). Per germline, CDR1 MGHRA and CDR2 YSYEKL. The CDR3 is 16 amino acids. V lost 0 bases and J lost 10, with 16 bases in between. CDR3: CASSQDFTGSGSPLHF. The CDR3 nucleotides are TGCGCCAGCAGCCAAGATTTTACAGGGTCAGGATCACCCCTCCACTTT.

The V call is TRBV19, the J call TRBJ1-1; D call uncertain. The CDR3 contains 13 residues. Trimming shortened V by 4 bases and J by 8 bases, and 14 bases separated the two germline ends. The germline V gene has CDR1 LNHDA and CDR2 SQIVND (reference sequence). The CDR3 bases are TGTGCCAGTAGTACTACTTCCTCAGGCGAAGCTTTCTTT. Its protein product is CASSTTSSGEAFF.

As to this clone: An end of the junction does not agree with germline; a read error may underlie this. Other DNA sequences in this sample translate to the same CDR3. The chain employs TRBV28 and TRBJ1-4; 7 bases match TRBD1. The CDR3 is 12 amino acids. Germline loops: CDR1 MDHEN, CDR2 SYDVKM. In DNA, the CDR3 is TGTGCCAGCAGTCGGCGCACTGCCGGGACAGATTTT. This sequence encodes CASSRRTAGTDF.

The rearrangement joins TRBV4-2 to TRBJ1-4; 9 bases line up with TRBD1. Trimming cost V 4 bases and J 8 bases; bases outside gene matches: 8. The CDR3 totals 15 residues. Germline V gives CDR1 LGHNA, CDR2 YNFKEQ. The CDR3 nucleotides read TGTGCCAGCAGCCCGACAGGGGGATCGGGAGAAAAACTGTTTTTT. Translation: CASSPTGGSGEKLFF.

This clone was found once. The V and J genes are TRBV7-9 and TRBJ2-2; maybe TRBD1 (5 bases). The V and J ends lost 8 bases and 0 bases respectively, with 16 bases between them. The germline V gene encodes CDR1 SEHNR and CDR2 FQNEAQ (reference sequence). This CDR3 has 16 residues. This CDR3 reads CASPEGARANTGELFF. The CDR3, as DNA: TGTGCCAGCCCTGAAGGGGCTAGAGCGAACACCGGGGAGCTGTTTTTT. The whole variable domain, remainder taken from reference TRBV7-9 and TRBJ2-2, is DTGVSQNPRHKITKRGQNVTFRCDPISEHNRLYWYRQTLGQGPEFLTYFQNEAQLEKSRLLSDRFSAERPKGSFSTLEIQRTEQGDSAMYLCASPEGARANTGELFFGEGSRLTVL.

This clone was observed a few times. This chain links TRBV29-1 with TRBJ2-5, with D perhaps TRBD1 (5 bases). CDR3 length: 13 amino acids. The V end was cut by 1 base, the J end by 4 bases, with 10 bases between. Germline CDR1 reads SQVTM; CDR2 reads ANQGSEA. CDR3 bases: TGCAGCGTTGAAGGAGGCCAGGGAGAGACCCAGTACTTC. As protein: CSVEGGQGETQYF.

The chain carries TRBV27 and TRBJ2-7; 9 nucleotides match TRBD1. Looked up from germline, CDR1 is MNHEY and CDR2 is SMNVEV (reference sequence). V gave up 2 bases and J gave up 1 base; unmatched junction bases: 0. This CDR3 contains 14 residues. The CDR3 sequence: CASSLGTGSYEQYF. DNA for the CDR3: TGTGCCAGCAGTTTAGGGACAGGGTCCTACGAGCAGTACTTC.

The rearrangement links TRBV11-2 to TRBJ1-1, with a tentative D call TRBD1 (5 bases). Germline-derived CDR1 and CDR2 are SGHAT and FQNNGV. This CDR3 comprises 14 residues. Trimming shortened V by 2 bases and J by 5 bases, and 12 bases separated the two germline ends. This CDR3 reads CASSLTSRDTEAFF. CDR3 bases: TGTGCCAGCAGCTTAACCTCCAGGGATACTGAAGCTTTCTTT.

This clone was recorded a few times. The chain uses TRBV14 and TRBJ2-3; D gene unclear. In germline, CDR1 is SGHDN, CDR2 FVKESK. CDR3 length: 14 amino acids. Trimming removed 1 base at V and 2 bases at J, with 7 bases between. This chain's CDR3 is CASSQVFNTDTQYF. In nucleotides, the CDR3 is TGTGCCAGCAGCCAAGTTTTCAACACAGATACGCAGTATTTT.

The chain carries TRBV6-5 and TRBJ2-1, with D tentatively TRBD2 (6 bases). Trimming removed 6 bases from V and 7 bases from J, with 13 bases in between. Germline V gives CDR1 MNHEY, CDR2 SVGAGI. This CDR3 has 13 residues. The CDR3 DNA follows: TGTGCCAGCAGCCGGTCCGGAGGGAATGAGCAGTTCTTC. Translating gives CASSRSGGNEQFF.

This clone was seen a few times. The chain links TRBV5-1 to TRBJ1-5; 10 bases fit TRBD1. The CDR3 contains 15 residues. Trimming removed 4 bases from V and 3 bases from J; junction bases left unmatched: 4. Germline assignment: CDR1 SGHRS and CDR2 YFSETQ. The DNA of the CDR3 is TGCGCCAGCAGCGCCGGGACAGGGGACAATCAGCCCCAGCATTTT. Translation gives CASSAGTGDNQPQHF.

For this clone: A junction end diverges from the germline sequence, so it may reflect a read error. The V call is TRBV2, the J call TRBJ1-2; 7 bases match TRBD1. CDR3 size: 15 residues. Per germline, CDR1 SNHLY and CDR2 FYNNEI. The CDR3: CASINRGRQHYGYTF. CDR3 coding DNA: TGTGCCAGCATTAACAGGGGACGCCAACACTACGGCTACACCTTC.

The chain employs TRBV27 and TRBJ1-1; the match to TRBD1 covers 9 bases. The CDR3 length is 16 residues. J lost 4 bases, V lost 6 bases, and 12 bases had no gene match. Per the germline V gene, CDR1 is MNHEY and CDR2 is SMNVEV (reference sequence). In DNA form, the CDR3 reads TGTGCCAGCAGCTCACAGGGGGCGCTTGAAGTCACTGAAGCTTTCTTT. It translates to CASSSQGALEVTEAFF.